A selection of T cell receptor beta chains follows, all from one sample in a study of shared clonotypes between healthy human individuals. TCRdb's table, derived via immunoSEQ multiplex PCR, lists solely in-frame clones and lacks some. The sample shows 750,000 to 1,000,000 clones, 85% to 95% of them seen only once. Sequencing was performed on naive CD8+ T cells sorted from blood. The receptors originated from a man aged 25-45 years in good health. Both conserved end residues are part of each CDR3. D genes are given only for firm matches. The listing skips clone size in some rows; elsewhere it reads once, few, many or a size class.

>TRBV28|TRBJ2-5|TRBD1|NA
TGTGCCAGCAGTTCGGGACAGACCAAAGAGACCCAGTACTTC
CASSSGQTKETQYF
>TRBV28|TRBJ1-1|NA|NA
TGTGCCAGCAGCCCCCCAGCTTATGAAGCTTTCTTT
CASSPPAYEAFF
>TRBV5-3|TRBJ1-5|NA|NA
TGTGCCAGAAGCTTGTCGACAGTAATAGGGATTAATCAGCCCCAGCATTTT
CARSLSTVIGINQPQHF
>TRBV4-1|TRBJ2-7|NA|once
TGCGCCAGCAGCCAAGATCAAGTGGAAGTAGCCTCCTACGAGCAGTACTTC
CASSQDQVEVASYEQYF
>TRBV5-4|TRBJ2-3|NA|NA
TGTGCCAGCAGCCCGGAATATGGCACAGATACGCAGTATTTT
CASSPEYGTDTQYF
>TRBV4-1|TRBJ1-1|NA|NA
TGCGCCAGCAGCCAAGGTATCGGGGACGCTTTCTTT
CASSQGIGDAFF
>TRBV27|TRBJ2-3|NA|NA
TGTGCCAGCAGTTTATCTCGTAGCGGCAGCACAGATACGCAGTATTTT
CASSLSRSGSTDTQYF
>TRBV11-2|TRBJ1-2|NA|NA
TGTGCCAGCAGCTTACAAAGGGGTCGGGGTCTCCTTTTTAACTATGGCTACACCTTC
CASSLQRGRGLLFNYGYTF
>TRBV7-8|TRBJ2-7|TRBD1|once
TGTGCCAGCAGCTTCACAGGGGTCGAGCAGTACTTC
CASSFTGVEQYF
>TRBV28|TRBJ2-3|NA|NA
TGTGCCAGCACTATTACCACGGGCACCACTCCACATACGCAGTATTTT
CASTITTGTTPHTQYF
>TRBV28|TRBJ2-1|NA|NA
TGTGCCAGCAGTTTCGATGCCGCCGCCGATGAGCAGTTCTTC
CASSFDAAADEQFF
>TRBV27|TRBJ2-3|TRBD2|NA
TGTGCCAGCAGTTCGGGACTAGTCGCGGATACGCAGTATTTT
CASSSGLVADTQYF
>TRBV9|TRBJ2-5|TRBD2|NA
TGTGCCAGCAGCCCTGGGACTAGCGGACAAGAGACCCAGTACTTC
CASSPGTSGQETQYF
>TRBV5-1|TRBJ2-7|NA|NA
TGCGCCAGCAGCTTGTATCGCGCCAGCTTATCCTACGAGCAGTACTTC
CASSLYRASLSYEQYF
>TRBV28|TRBJ2-7|TRBD2|NA
TGTGCCAGCAGCCTGGGACTAGCGGGAGTTTACGAGCAGTACTTC
CASSLGLAGVYEQYF
>TRBV14|TRBJ2-5|NA|NA
TGTGCCAGCAGCCAAGTTCGGGAGACCCAGTACTTC
CASSQVRETQYF
>TRBV11-1|TRBJ1-1|NA|NA
TGTGCCAGCAGCTTAATATCGCAGGGAGCTTTCTTT
CASSLISQGAFF
>TRBV5-8|TRBJ2-1|TRBD1|NA
TGTGCCAGCAGCCGAAGGGCGACAGGGATGAATGAGCAGTTCTTC
CASSRRATGMNEQFF
>TRBV23-1|TRBJ2-7|TRBD1|NA
TGCGCCAGCAGCCCGGGACAGATCTACGAGCAGTACTTC
CASSPGQIYEQYF
>TRBV27|TRBJ2-1|NA|NA
TGTGCCAGCCACCCGGGTCCCAGCAATGAGCAGTTCTTC
CASHPGPSNEQFF
>TRBV11-2|TRBJ2-5|TRBD1|NA
TGTGCCAGCAGCTTAGGCACAGGGGTTGTTGAGACCCAGTACTTC
CASSLGTGVVETQYF
>TRBV11-3|TRBJ2-2|NA|NA
TGTGCCAGCCGGAGCAACACCGGGGAGCTGTTTTTT
CASRSNTGELFF
>TRBV2|TRBJ2-3|TRBD2|NA
TGTGCCAGCAGGGGGACTAGCGGGAGCGCAGATACGCAGTATTTT
CASRGTSGSADTQYF
>TRBV28|TRBJ2-7|NA|NA
TGTGCCAGCAGTGACCGGGACACCGGCTACGAGCAGTACTTC
CASSDRDTGYEQYF
>TRBV7-3|TRBJ2-1|NA|NA
TGTGCCAGCTCTAATGGTTATGAGCAGTTCTTC
CASSNGYEQFF
>TRBV19|TRBJ2-1|TRBD2|NA
TGTGCCAGTAGTAAGACTAGCGGGTACTACAATGAGCAGTTCTTC
CASSKTSGYYNEQFF
>TRBV9|TRBJ2-3|TRBD2|once
TGTGCCAGCAGCGTAGGGGGGGACTACACAGATACGCAGTATTTT
CASSVGGDYTDTQYF
>TRBV30|TRBJ2-1|TRBD2|NA
TGTGCCTGGAGTGGTGGGGAGGGCTACAATGAGCAGTTCTTC
CAWSGGEGYNEQFF